Listed below are T cell receptor beta chains from one sample, sequenced in a study of cytomegalovirus exposure and HLA in healthy donors. Some clones are missing from TCRdb's copy, which holds only in-frame ones; the method was immunoSEQ multiplex PCR. The data contain 150,000 to 200,000 clones, around 76% of them singletons. Material: PBMCs. The receptors derive from a woman between 40 and 50 years old in good health and CMV-seronegative. Each CDR3 is given with its conserved first and last residue. The D gene is left open where the match is weak. Clone sizes are given selectively: once, few, many, or a class where the clone is expanded.

cdr3_aa	cdr3_nt	clone_size	d_call	v_call	j_call	cdr3_length
CASGLFYEQYF	TGTGCCAGTGGCCTCTTTTACGAGCAGTACTTC	-	-	TRBV19	TRBJ2-7	11
CASSPPGQSSGANVLTF	TGTGCCAGCTCACCCCCTGGACAGTCTTCTGGGGCCAACGTCCTGACTTTC	-	-	TRBV18	TRBJ2-6	17
CAISPGLSSYEQYF	TGTGCCATCAGTCCGGGACTAAGCTCCTACGAGCAGTACTTC	few	TRBD2	TRBV10-3	TRBJ2-7	14
CASSTKPGSDQTYEQYF	TGCGCCAGCAGCACCAAGCCAGGGTCGGACCAAACTTACGAGCAGTACTTC	once	-	TRBV5-1	TRBJ2-7	17
CASSLIKQGAEAFF	TGTGCCAGCAGCTTAATTAAACAGGGCGCTGAAGCTTTCTTT	-	-	TRBV5-6	TRBJ1-1	14
CASMTTTGGNTGELFF	TGTGCCAGCATGACAACGACAGGGGGTAACACCGGGGAGCTGTTTTTT	-	TRBD1	TRBV6-6	TRBJ2-2	16
CASSPRLGQEFSGANVLTF	TGTGCCAGCAGCCCCCGGCTGGGACAGGAGTTCTCTGGGGCCAACGTCCTGACTTTC	once	TRBD1	TRBV9	TRBJ2-6	19
CASSLAGGLTGELFF	TGTGCCAGCAGCTTAGCAGGGGGCCTAACCGGGGAGCTGTTTTTT	-	TRBD1	TRBV7-9	TRBJ2-2	15
CASSSLVGYTF	TGTGCCAGCAGTTCCCTAGTTGGCTACACCTTC	once	-	TRBV6-6	TRBJ1-2	11
CASSVESSGGSTDTQYF	TGTGCCAGCAGCGTAGAAAGTAGCGGGGGTAGCACAGATACGCAGTATTTT	-	TRBD2	TRBV9	TRBJ2-3	17
CASSLTTGGYEQYF	TGTGCCAGCAGCTTAACGACAGGGGGTTACGAGCAGTACTTC	-	TRBD1	TRBV11-1	TRBJ2-7	14
CASSFLAGVEYEQFF	TGCGCCAGCAGCTTCCTAGCGGGAGTAGAGTATGAGCAGTTCTTC	-	TRBD2	TRBV5-1	TRBJ2-1	15
CSVMTSGENTGELFF	TGCAGCGTTATGACTAGCGGGGAAAACACCGGGGAGCTGTTTTTT	-	TRBD2	TRBV29-1	TRBJ2-2	15
CASSLGTGTTDTQYF	TGTGCTAGCAGCTTGGGTACAGGAACCACAGATACGCAGTATTTT	-	-	TRBV7-7	TRBJ2-3	15
CASRGVNTGELFF	TGTGCCAGTAGGGGAGTGAACACCGGGGAGCTGTTTTTT	-	-	TRBV19	TRBJ2-2	13
CASSPEGGTGYTF	TGTGCCAGCTCCCCAGAAGGGGGAACCGGCTACACCTTC	-	-	TRBV18	TRBJ1-2	13
CASSDRSGPTSYEQYF	TGTGCCAGCAGTGACAGGTCTGGGCCTACCTCCTACGAGCAGTACTTC	-	-	TRBV11-3	TRBJ2-7	16
CASNFGGQVETQYF	TGTGCCAGCAATTTTGGAGGACAGGTAGAGACCCAGTACTTC	-	TRBD1	TRBV28	TRBJ2-5	14
CASTFLGAGLASDTQYF	TGTGCCAGCACCTTTCTGGGGGCGGGACTAGCATCGGATACGCAGTATTTT	-	TRBD2	TRBV7-8	TRBJ2-3	17
CASSADRVGYGYTF	TGTGCCAGCAGCGCCGACAGGGTGGGGTATGGCTACACCTTC	-	TRBD1	TRBV9	TRBJ1-2	14
CASSYEAGTGEKLFF	TGTGCCAGCAGCTACGAGGCCGGGACAGGTGAAAAACTGTTTTTT	few	TRBD1	TRBV7-8	TRBJ1-4	15
CASSHDRGRTDTQYF	TGTGCCAGCAGCCATGACAGGGGGCGCACAGATACGCAGTATTTT	-	TRBD1	TRBV11-2	TRBJ2-3	15
CASSPLGEEANEQFF	TGCGCCAGCAGCCCATTGGGGGAGGAGGCCAATGAGCAGTTCTTC	-	-	TRBV5-1	TRBJ2-1	15
CASSPSRGGTSNIQYF	TGTGCCAGCAGTCCGTCCCGGGGGGGTACCTCTAACATTCAGTACTTC	once	TRBD2	TRBV28	TRBJ2-4	16
CAIRMEGAYEQYF	TGTGCCATCAGGATGGAGGGAGCCTACGAGCAGTACTTC	-	-	TRBV10-3	TRBJ2-7	13
CSVAAITSGRVNEQFF	TGCAGCGTTGCCGCGATCACTAGCGGGAGAGTTAATGAGCAGTTCTTC	-	TRBD2	TRBV29-1	TRBJ2-1	16
CASSGSTSGREKLFF	TGTGCCAGCAGCGGGTCGACCTCAGGGCGGGAAAAACTGTTTTTT	once	-	TRBV6-5	TRBJ1-4	15
CAWGQRGWAGELFF	TGTGCCTGGGGTCAGCGAGGGTGGGCCGGGGAGCTGTTTTTT	-	-	TRBV30	TRBJ2-2	14
CASSNTPAGGGETQYF	TGTGCCAGCAGCAACACCCCAGCGGGAGGGGGAGAGACCCAGTACTTC	-	TRBD2	TRBV7-2	TRBJ2-5	16
CASSLSGTGDTGELFF	TGTGCCAGCAGCCTTTCCGGGACAGGGGACACCGGGGAGCTGTTTTTT	-	TRBD1	TRBV5-6	TRBJ2-2	16